This entry describes one T cell receptor (beta chain). The antigen is not known. The sample originates from a study of cytomegalovirus exposure and HLA in healthy donors. Amplification used 60 Vbeta primers and 13 Jbeta primers. Only in-frame clones appear in the TCRdb table, and some are missing; sequencing was by immunoSEQ multiplex PCR. The sample yields 200,000 or so clones, of which the top ten take up 0.74%. Study results and caveats: Later on, an analysis showed TCR association rates differing by HLA locus, with DRB1 the most and HLA-C the fewest. Specificity of a few CMV-associated chains for CMV antigens was verified in vitro. A previous analysis found most TCR beta V segments productive roughly 87% or roughly 30% of the time.

Donors had nominal health at sampling but likely had unrecorded immune exposures. CDR1 is LNHDA, CDR2 SQIVND, per germline (reference sequence). V was cut by 2 bases and J by 4 bases, with 8 bases left in between. This CDR3 is 13 amino acids long. This clonotype originated in a boy younger than 18 in good health and CMV-seronegative. The chain recombines TRBV19 with TRBJ1-2, with a weak D call TRBD1 (6 bases). Sequencing was done on a sample of PBMCs. CDR3 DNA sequence: TGTGCCAGTAGTATATTAGGGGGCTATGGCTACACCTTC. Protein sequence: CASSILGGYGYTF.